This TCR beta chain derives from a study of tissue T cells after allogeneic stem cell transplantation. Remarks on this clone: The genes and germline here are from mouse. The CDR3 end lies 1 residue beyond the end of the read and is filled in from the germline J gene.

CDR1 SGHSA and CDR2 FRNQAP come from the germline V gene. The trim removed 2 bases at V and 0 bases at J, leaving 1 base unmatched. This CDR3 region has 15 residues. Here immunoSEQ multiplex PCR was the method, and the copy in TCRdb shows in-frame clones only, minus some. The sample has over 45,000 clones, approximately 70% seen once; the top ten hold roughly 0.5%. This clonotype originated in a pool of C57BL/6 mice in good health. This chain links TRBV16 with TRBJ2-3, with 8 nucleotides matching TRBD2. The source material was sorted cells pooled from one or two spleens. CDR3: CASSLTGGSAETLYF. CDR3 bases read: TGTGCAAGCAGCTTAACTGGGGGTAGTGCAGAAACGCTGTAT.